This TCR beta chain was recovered during a study of T cell responses to AZD1222 COVID-19 vaccine. Comment on this clone: Its antigen is not known.

Trimming stripped 5 bases from V and 6 bases from J, with 18 bases between. The CDR3 totals 16 residues. The V gene's germline CDR1 is KGHDR and CDR2 SFDVKD. The data were produced by immunoSEQ multiplex PCR, yet TCRdb's version contains in-frame clones alone and is incomplete. Of about 97,000 clones in the sample, around 88% were seen once. Study observations and caveats: Mostly white British, mostly female donors; authors suggested clonal diversity may be underestimated. Repertoire sampling happened only post peak T cell response.

The chain has TRBV24-1 and TRBJ2-2, with D possibly TRBD1 on 6 matching bases. The sequence derives from an adult in good health. The specimen comprised peripheral blood, sampled on day 0 of AZD1222 vaccination. CDR3 residues: CATSVTGTHPAGELFF. As DNA, the CDR3 is TGTGCCACCAGTGTTACCGGGACACACCCCGCCGGGGAGCTGTTTTTT.